Each of the 20 T cell receptor beta chains below was sequenced from the same sample in a study of neurological immune-mediated disorders. Time point reported: longitudinal time-point 1 (baseline). TCRdb fed the 5' RACE reads into MiXCR, producing one record per CDR3 protein. Altogether around 37,000 distinct CDR3 sequences are present, roughly 3.1% being singletons, with the ten largest covering about 8.3%. The sequencing input was PBMCs. Receptors originate from a woman aged 55-70 years with multiple sclerosis.

This clonotype has ten or more counts. The V call is TRBV29-1, the J call TRBJ2-7, with D possibly TRBD2 on 6 matching bases. Germline CDR1 SQVTM, CDR2 ANQGSEA. The V and J ends lost 7 bases and 6 bases respectively, with 13 bases between them. The CDR3 is made up of 11 amino acids. CDR3 residues: CSGRLGGEQYF. The CDR3 DNA is TGCAGCGGACGACTAGGTGGCGAGCAGTACTTC.

This clonotype was observed many times. The rearrangement links TRBV6-5 to TRBJ2-3; 15 bases agree with TRBD2. This CDR3 has 15 amino acids. Per the germline V gene, CDR1 is MNHEY and CDR2 is SVGAGI. V lost 0 bases to trimming and J lost 11 bases; unmatched junction nucleotides: 3. The CDR3 loop is CASSYSGLAGGLQYF. The CDR3 bases are TGTGCCAGCAGTTACTCGGGACTAGCGGGGGGACTGCAGTATTTT.

The table lists this clonotype with many counts. V gene TRBV7-2 combines with J gene TRBJ2-5; TRBD2 aligns across 9 bases. The V and J ends lost 1 base and 5 bases, in that order; junction bases with no gene match: 5. The CDR3 has 15 residues. Germline lookup yields CDR1 SGHTA and CDR2 FQGNSA. The CDR3 region is CASSLVSRGGETQYF. The CDR3 DNA is TGTGCCAGCAGCTTAGTCTCGCGGGGGGGTGAGACCCAGTACTTC.

This clonotype was found a few times. This chain connects TRBV7-9 to TRBJ1-2; D gene unclear. CDR3 length: 13 amino acids. The V and J ends lost 5 bases and 8 bases respectively, with 15 bases between them. Germline V gene data show CDR1 as SEHNR and CDR2 as FQNEAQ (reference sequence). CDR3 protein: CASSHLTSEGYTF. The CDR3 DNA sequence: TGTGCCAGCAGCCATCTGACCAGTGAAGGCTACACCTTC.

This clonotype was picked up a small number of times. The rearrangement uses TRBV6-6 and TRBJ1-1, with a tentative D call TRBD1 (6 bases). The CDR3 sequence is 13 residues long. The germline gives CDR1 MNHNY, CDR2 SVGAGI (reference sequence). V lost 6 bases to trimming and J lost 0 bases, with 8 bases between them. CDR3 in DNA: TGTGCCAGCAGACAGGGTTTGAACACTGAAGCTTTCTTT. This translates into CASRQGLNTEAFF.

This clonotype has ten or more counts. The chain recombines TRBV27 with TRBJ2-3; 8 bases fit TRBD2. Germline V gene data show CDR1 as MNHEY and CDR2 as SMNVEV (reference sequence). The CDR3 extends over 14 amino acids. V trimming: 3 bases; J trimming: 6 bases; junction bases outside the gene matches: 5. The CDR3: CASSFPGGHDTQYF. CDR3 sequence (DNA): TGTGCCAGCAGTTTCCCGGGGGGGCATGATACGCAGTATTTT.

This clonotype was counted many times. This chain's CDR3 is CASSLTGGMGTEAFF. CDR3 nucleotides: TGTGCCAGCAGCCTCACAGGGGGCATGGGGACTGAAGCTTTCTTT. V gene TRBV14 combines with J gene TRBJ1-1; 9 bases line up with TRBD1. The CDR3 has 15 amino acids. CDR1 is SGHDN, CDR2 FVKESK, per germline. The junction had 8 bases not matched to a gene; V was cut back by 4 bases and J by 5 bases.

This clonotype was recorded many times. The rearrangement uses TRBV19 and TRBJ1-2, with 10 positions matching TRBD1. CDR3 length: 17 amino acids. Germline V CDR1 and CDR2: LNHDA, SQIVND (reference sequence). V lost 7 bases to trimming and J lost 4 bases; unmatched junction nucleotides: 15. The DNA of the CDR3 is TGTGCCAGTATGTCGAAGGACAGGGGGACATCGACCTATGGCTACACCTTC. Translating it yields CASMSKDRGTSTYGYTF.

The sample holds many counts of this clonotype. The chain is built from TRBV5-1 and TRBJ2-7; 7 bases agree with TRBD1. Losses at the gene ends were 2 bases for V and 4 bases for J; bases not matched to a gene: 6. CDR3 length: 14 residues. Germline V gene sequence: CDR1 SGHRS, CDR2 YFSETQ. CDR3 region: CASSFDRDGYEQYF. Here the CDR3 DNA reads TGCGCCAGCAGCTTCGACAGGGATGGATACGAGCAGTACTTC.

This clonotype was recorded many times. V gene TRBV7-6 combines with J gene TRBJ1-1; possibly TRBD1 for D (5 bases). The CDR3 sequence is 14 residues long. Germline V gene sequence: CDR1 SGHVS, CDR2 FNYEAQ. With 3 bases removed from V and 2 bases from J, the gap between germline ends came to 10 bases. CDR3: CASSLDTLNTEAFF. The CDR3 bases are TGTGCCAGCAGCTTGGACACCCTTAACACTGAAGCTTTCTTT.

This clonotype has a count of ten or more. The chain is built from TRBV5-1 and TRBJ2-7, with 8 bases fitting TRBD1. Germline-derived CDR1 and CDR2 are SGHRS and YFSETQ. V lost 1 base, J lost 4 bases, and 4 bases stayed unmatched. The CDR3 sequence is 14 residues long. CDR3 amino acids: CASSLQGAEYEQYF. The CDR3 DNA reads TGCGCCAGCAGCTTGCAGGGGGCGGAATACGAGCAGTACTTC.

Many counts were recorded for this clonotype. V usage is TRBV4-2 and J usage is TRBJ2-1; tentatively, D is TRBD2 (7 bases). Trimming pared 3 bases from V and 0 bases from J, leaving 18 bases between. Germline V gene lookup returns CDR1 LGHNA and CDR2 YNFKEQ. The CDR3 sequence is 18 residues long. The CDR3 DNA follows: TGTGCCAGCAGCCAGAGAGGGAGGGGGGAAGCCTCCTACAATGAGCAGTTCTTC. This encodes CASSQRGRGEASYNEQFF.

This clonotype was observed many times. This chain links TRBV20-1 with TRBJ2-6; D is uncertain. From germline, CDR1 is DFQATT and CDR2 SNEGSKA (reference sequence). This CDR3 region has 15 residues. V lost 0 bases and J 0 bases, leaving 6 bases between the germline ends. The CDR3, as DNA: TGCAGTGCTAGAGAGTTTGGCTCTGGGGCCAACGTCCTGACTTTC. Its protein product is CSAREFGSGANVLTF.

In this sample, this clonotype turned up many times. This rearrangement joins TRBV3-1 to TRBJ2-7; a possible D gene is TRBD1 (5 bases). This CDR3 is built from 12 residues. Germline lookup yields CDR1 LGHDT and CDR2 YNNKEL (reference sequence). The ends were cut back, 1 base at V and 7 bases at J, with 8 bases in the middle. The CDR3 DNA reads TGTGCCAGCAGCCAAGGGACAAAAGAGCAGTACTTC. Protein: CASSQGTKEQYF.

This clonotype showed up many times. The chain links TRBV7-8 to TRBJ2-7, with a tentative D call TRBD1 (6 bases). This CDR3 spans 15 amino acids. Trimming removed 1 base at V and 0 bases at J, with 10 bases between. CDR1 and CDR2 from the germline V gene are SGHVS and FQNEAQ. For the CDR3, the DNA is TGTGCCAGCAGCTTAGATAGGGGGTTCTCCTACGAGCAGTACTTC. It encodes CASSLDRGFSYEQYF.

In this sample, this clonotype turned up many times. The chain has TRBV5-1 and TRBJ2-5; D is unresolved. V was pared by 1 base and J by 7 bases, with 8 bases between. The germline CDR1 and CDR2 sequences are SGHRS and YFSETQ. This CDR3 comprises 12 residues. The CDR3 loop reads CASSLTGGTQYF. The CDR3, as DNA: TGCGCCAGCAGCTTGACGGGCGGGACCCAGTACTTC.

This clonotype was recorded at least ten times. The rearrangement links TRBV28 to TRBJ2-7, with D perhaps matching TRBD1 (6 bases). From germline, CDR1 is MDHEN and CDR2 SYDVKM. The V end was cut by 5 bases, the J end by 4 bases, with 12 bases between. The CDR3 runs 13 residues. The CDR3 is CASSIRGTYEQYF. In DNA form, the CDR3 reads TGTGCCAGCAGTATCAGGGGCACATACGAGCAGTACTTC.

This clonotype appeared many times. Written as DNA, the CDR3 is TGTGCCAGCAGCTTGGACAGGGGGGTTACCTACGAGCAGTACTTC. Amino acid sequence: CASSLDRGVTYEQYF. V and J are TRBV7-2 and TRBJ2-7; 10 bases align to TRBD1. The CDR3 length is 15 residues. Per the germline V gene, CDR1 is SGHTA and CDR2 is FQGNSA. V trimming: 3 bases; J trimming: 2 bases; junction bases outside the gene matches: 4.

Ten or more counts support this clonotype. This chain connects TRBV15 to TRBJ2-7, with TRBD1 identical over 8 bases. Germline CDR1 is LNHNV and CDR2 is YYDKDF (reference sequence). The CDR3 totals 15 residues. V lost 1 base and J lost 7; bases outside the gene matches: 9. Here the CDR3 reads CATSRGQGMVGEQYF. DNA for the CDR3: TGTGCCACCAGCAGAGGACAGGGGATGGTGGGGGAGCAGTACTTC.

This clonotype was counted many times. The chain employs TRBV7-8 and TRBJ2-7; 9 bases line up with TRBD1. There are 15 residues in the CDR3. The junction had 3 bases not matched to a gene; V was cut back by 2 bases and J by 1 base. Looked up from germline, CDR1 is SGHVS and CDR2 is FQNEAQ. For the CDR3, the DNA is TGTGCCAGCAGCTTACAGGGACAGGGATCCTACGAGCAGTACTTC. Its translation: CASSLQGQGSYEQYF.